This is a list of T cell receptor beta chains from one sample in a study of CD8+ T cells in alopecia areata. Assay: immunoSEQ multiplex PCR; the TCRdb copy retains only in-frame clones and omits some. The sample includes about 210,000 clones, roughly 40% of them seen just once. The sample here was CD4+ T cells sorted from blood, taken around week 36, from a patient treated with tofacitinib. These receptors all stem from a human donor with alopecia areata. Each CDR3 is given with its conserved first and last residue. D genes are given only for firm matches. Clone size is not always given. Where it is, it says once, few, many or a class for expanded clones.

V gene: TRBV4-3; D gene: -; clone size: -; J gene: TRBJ1-2; CDR3 protein: CASSQDGTGGYTF; CDR3 DNA: TGCGCCAGCAGCCAAGATGGAACGGGGGGCTACACCTTC
V gene: TRBV30; D gene: -; clone size: -; J gene: TRBJ2-7; CDR3 protein: CAWRTWDQQVGEQYF; CDR3 DNA: TGTGCCTGGAGGACTTGGGACCAGCAGGTCGGCGAGCAGTACTTC
V gene: TRBV9; D gene: -; clone size: -; J gene: TRBJ2-1; CDR3 protein: CASSTSSGTSGFF; CDR3 DNA: TGTGCCAGCAGCACATCGAGCGGGACAAGCGGGTTCTTC
V gene: TRBV27; D gene: -; clone size: -; J gene: TRBJ2-3; CDR3 protein: CASSLGLGADTQYF; CDR3 DNA: TGTGCCAGCAGTTTGGGTCTCGGCGCAGATACGCAGTATTTT
V gene: TRBV27; D gene: -; clone size: -; J gene: TRBJ2-2; CDR3 protein: CATSPPGARTGELFF; CDR3 DNA: TGTGCCACCTCTCCTCCGGGAGCGCGCACCGGGGAGCTGTTTTTT
V gene: TRBV2; D gene: -; clone size: few; J gene: TRBJ2-7; CDR3 protein: CASSEGFSGKSAYEQYF; CDR3 DNA: TGTGCCAGCAGTGAAGGATTTAGTGGAAAATCAGCCTACGAGCAGTACTTC
V gene: TRBV5-1; D gene: TRBD1; clone size: -; J gene: TRBJ2-5; CDR3 protein: CASSTDRGRETQYF; CDR3 DNA: TGCGCCAGCAGCACGGACAGGGGGCGAGAGACCCAGTACTTC
V gene: TRBV6-6; D gene: -; clone size: -; J gene: TRBJ2-2; CDR3 protein: CASSYEAGRTGELFF; CDR3 DNA: TGTGCCAGCAGTTACGAGGCAGGGAGGACCGGGGAGCTGTTTTTT
V gene: TRBV18; D gene: -; clone size: -; J gene: TRBJ2-5; CDR3 protein: CASSPKETQYF; CDR3 DNA: TGTGCCAGCTCACCAAAAGAGACCCAGTACTTC
V gene: TRBV5-1; D gene: -; clone size: -; J gene: TRBJ2-2; CDR3 protein: CASTSGDRDNTGELFF; CDR3 DNA: TGCGCCAGCACGAGCGGGGACAGAGATAACACCGGGGAGCTGTTTTTT
V gene: TRBV10-3; D gene: -; clone size: -; J gene: TRBJ1-1; CDR3 protein: CAISETLRVNTEAFF; CDR3 DNA: TGTGCCATCAGTGAGACCCTCCGAGTGAACACTGAAGCTTTCTTT
V gene: TRBV29-1; D gene: -; clone size: -; J gene: TRBJ2-1; CDR3 protein: CSVEVQPNPSYNEQFF; CDR3 DNA: TGCAGCGTGGAGGTGCAACCCAACCCGTCCTACAATGAGCAGTTCTTC
V gene: TRBV5-1; D gene: TRBD2; clone size: few; J gene: TRBJ2-7; CDR3 protein: CASSLPSRSGSYEQYF; CDR3 DNA: TGCGCCAGCAGCTTGCCCTCACGGAGCGGGAGTTACGAGCAGTACTTC
V gene: TRBV18; D gene: -; clone size: -; J gene: TRBJ1-5; CDR3 protein: CASSPSTVNQPQHF; CDR3 DNA: TGTGCCAGCTCACCGAGCACAGTCAATCAGCCCCAGCATTTT
V gene: TRBV7-2; D gene: -; clone size: -; J gene: TRBJ2-5; CDR3 protein: CASSSSGHQETQYF; CDR3 DNA: TGTGCCAGCAGCTCGAGCGGGCACCAAGAGACCCAGTACTTC
V gene: TRBV5-1; D gene: TRBD1; clone size: once; J gene: TRBJ2-1; CDR3 protein: CASSGSTGTGYNEQFF; CDR3 DNA: TGCGCCAGCAGCGGATCGACCGGGACAGGCTACAATGAGCAGTTCTTC
V gene: TRBV10-3; D gene: -; clone size: few; J gene: TRBJ2-7; CDR3 protein: CAISTPPSYEQYF; CDR3 DNA: TGTGCCATCTCCACCCCCCCATCCTACGAGCAGTACTTC
V gene: TRBV5-1; D gene: TRBD1; clone size: -; J gene: TRBJ2-1; CDR3 protein: CASSLGDRVYNEQFF; CDR3 DNA: TGCGCCAGCAGCTTGGGGGACAGGGTCTACAATGAGCAGTTCTTC
V gene: TRBV27; D gene: -; clone size: -; J gene: TRBJ2-5; CDR3 protein: CATGGGLGRETQYF; CDR3 DNA: TGTGCCACCGGAGGGGGTCTGGGGAGGGAGACCCAGTACTTC
V gene: TRBV7-2; D gene: -; clone size: few; J gene: TRBJ1-1; CDR3 protein: CASSLDRNTEAFF; CDR3 DNA: TGTGCCAGCAGCTTAGACAGGAACACTGAAGCTTTCTTT
V gene: TRBV30; D gene: -; clone size: -; J gene: TRBJ2-1; CDR3 protein: CAWSLSRPADEQFF; CDR3 DNA: TGTGCCTGGAGCCTAAGCCGGCCCGCCGATGAGCAGTTCTTC
V gene: TRBV30; D gene: -; clone size: -; J gene: TRBJ1-3; CDR3 protein: CAWSVLNSGNTIYF; CDR3 DNA: TGTGCCTGGAGCGTCCTAAACTCTGGAAACACCATATATTTT
V gene: TRBV28; D gene: -; clone size: -; J gene: TRBJ2-1; CDR3 protein: CASKLGGGEQFF; CDR3 DNA: TGTGCCAGCAAACTCGGAGGTGGTGAGCAGTTCTTC
V gene: TRBV4-3; D gene: TRBD1; clone size: once; J gene: TRBJ2-2; CDR3 protein: CASSQEGQGSTGELFF; CDR3 DNA: TGCGCCAGCAGCCAAGAGGGACAGGGGAGCACCGGGGAGCTGTTTTTT
V gene: TRBV27; D gene: -; clone size: once; J gene: TRBJ1-2; CDR3 protein: CASSPTRADYGYTF; CDR3 DNA: TGTGCCAGCAGCCCGACCCGGGCCGACTATGGCTACACCTTC
V gene: TRBV29-1; D gene: -; clone size: -; J gene: TRBJ2-7; CDR3 protein: CSVEGRGEQYF; CDR3 DNA: TGCAGCGTCGAGGGTCGGGGCGAGCAGTACTTC
V gene: TRBV6-6; D gene: -; clone size: -; J gene: TRBJ1-4; CDR3 protein: CASSPGRSNEKLFF; CDR3 DNA: TGTGCCAGCAGCCCCGGGAGGTCTAATGAAAAACTGTTTTTT
V gene: TRBV7-2; D gene: -; clone size: few; J gene: TRBJ2-7; CDR3 protein: CASSLEGGGRLRQYF; CDR3 DNA: TGTGCCAGCAGCTTAGAAGGAGGGGGGAGGTTAAGGCAGTACTTC
V gene: TRBV2; D gene: -; clone size: few; J gene: TRBJ1-1; CDR3 protein: CASSEQDTEAFF; CDR3 DNA: TGTGCCAGCAGTGAACAGGACACTGAAGCTTTCTTT
V gene: TRBV11-2; D gene: TRBD2; clone size: few; J gene: TRBJ2-5; CDR3 protein: CASSKPGLAGTETQYF; CDR3 DNA: TGTGCCAGCAGCAAGCCGGGACTAGCGGGAACGGAGACCCAGTACTTC
V gene: TRBV6-5; D gene: TRBD1; clone size: -; J gene: TRBJ2-7; CDR3 protein: CASKRQGAYEQYF; CDR3 DNA: TGTGCCAGCAAGAGACAGGGGGCCTACGAGCAGTACTTC
V gene: TRBV29-1; D gene: -; clone size: -; J gene: TRBJ2-2; CDR3 protein: CSVINPGSNTGELFF; CDR3 DNA: TGCAGCGTCATTAATCCGGGGTCGAACACCGGGGAGCTGTTTTTT
V gene: TRBV6-5; D gene: -; clone size: few; J gene: TRBJ2-5; CDR3 protein: CASSRPFQETQYF; CDR3 DNA: TGTGCCAGCAGTCGTCCGTTTCAAGAGACCCAGTACTTC
V gene: TRBV4-2; D gene: -; clone size: few; J gene: TRBJ2-2; CDR3 protein: CASSQVQNTGELFF; CDR3 DNA: TGTGCCAGCAGCCAAGTCCAGAACACCGGGGAGCTGTTTTTT
V gene: TRBV7-8; D gene: -; clone size: few; J gene: TRBJ2-7; CDR3 protein: CASSLSSGGSYEQYF; CDR3 DNA: TGTGCCAGCAGCTTAAGCTCTGGCGGTTCCTACGAGCAGTACTTC
V gene: TRBV7-2; D gene: -; clone size: -; J gene: TRBJ1-2; CDR3 protein: CASSLRNPTYGYTF; CDR3 DNA: TGTGCCAGCAGCTTACGTAACCCTACCTATGGCTACACCTTC
V gene: TRBV4-1; D gene: -; clone size: -; J gene: TRBJ2-7; CDR3 protein: CASSQANGVRYEQYF; CDR3 DNA: TGCGCCAGCAGCCAAGCGAACGGAGTCCGCTACGAGCAGTACTTC
V gene: TRBV25-1; D gene: -; clone size: -; J gene: TRBJ2-7; CDR3 protein: CASSPRSYEQYF; CDR3 DNA: TGTGCCAGCAGTCCCCGGAGCTACGAGCAGTACTTC
V gene: TRBV19; D gene: -; clone size: -; J gene: TRBJ2-7; CDR3 protein: CASSISQPYEQYF; CDR3 DNA: TGTGCCAGTAGTATCAGCCAGCCCTACGAGCAGTACTTC
V gene: TRBV6-5; D gene: -; clone size: once; J gene: TRBJ2-7; CDR3 protein: CASRDMGYEQYF; CDR3 DNA: TGTGCCAGCAGGGATATGGGGTACGAGCAGTACTTC
V gene: TRBV5-1; D gene: TRBD1; clone size: -; J gene: TRBJ1-4; CDR3 protein: CASMGQGNEKLFF; CDR3 DNA: TGCGCCAGCATGGGACAGGGAAATGAAAAACTGTTTTTT
V gene: TRBV5-6; D gene: TRBD2; clone size: once; J gene: TRBJ2-7; CDR3 protein: CASSLVAGGPGEQYF; CDR3 DNA: TGTGCCAGCAGCTTGGTCGCGGGAGGGCCGGGCGAGCAGTACTTC
V gene: TRBV29-1; D gene: -; clone size: -; J gene: TRBJ2-5; CDR3 protein: CSGQGRETQYF; CDR3 DNA: TGCAGCGGGCAGGGGCGGGAGACCCAGTACTTC
V gene: TRBV7-2; D gene: TRBD1; clone size: few; J gene: TRBJ1-2; CDR3 protein: CASSLVAQGADGYTF; CDR3 DNA: TGTGCCAGCAGCTTAGTGGCTCAGGGGGCGGATGGCTACACCTTC
V gene: TRBV25-1; D gene: TRBD1; clone size: few; J gene: TRBJ1-4; CDR3 protein: CASSSMDRIREKLFF; CDR3 DNA: TGTGCCAGCAGTTCTATGGACAGGATCCGGGAAAAACTGTTTTTT
V gene: TRBV5-1; D gene: TRBD2; clone size: once; J gene: TRBJ2-1; CDR3 protein: CASSLRTSGSYNEQFF; CDR3 DNA: TGCGCCAGCAGCTTACGGACTAGCGGCTCCTACAATGAGCAGTTCTTC
V gene: TRBV18; D gene: TRBD1; clone size: -; J gene: TRBJ2-1; CDR3 protein: CASSVQSRGTDNEQFF; CDR3 DNA: TGTGCCAGCTCCGTCCAATCCAGGGGGACCGACAATGAGCAGTTCTTC
V gene: TRBV27; D gene: TRBD1; clone size: -; J gene: TRBJ2-7; CDR3 protein: CASSIQPGQGYEQYF; CDR3 DNA: TGTGCCAGCAGTATCCAACCGGGACAGGGGTACGAGCAGTACTTC